The entry below describes one T cell receptor beta chain. The V gene's germline CDR1 is SGDLS and CDR2 YYNGEE. The V end lost 3 bases, the J end lost 6 bases, and 9 bases lay between the germline ends. This CDR3 spans 12 amino acids. This entry is derived from a study of cytomegalovirus exposure and HLA in healthy donors. Profiled with immunoSEQ multiplex PCR; TCRdb holds only in-frame clones, not every one. The sample includes 71,000 or so clones, approximately 94% of them seen just once. The specimen sequenced was PBMCs. V and J are TRBV9 and TRBJ1-1; D is ambiguous. The origin of this receptor is a man between 18 and 29 years old in good health and CMV-seropositive. CDR3 loop: CASSDLSSEAFF. The CDR3 bases are TGTGCCAGCAGCGACCTCAGTTCTGAAGCTTTCTTT.